The next 8 T cell receptor beta chains were all read from a single sample in a study of blood T cells in healthy people across ages. The second PCR ran about 7 to 12 cycles with a sample-barcoded 5' primer and J-beta primers. MiXCR was run by TCRdb on the 5' RACE reads, yielding one entry per CDR3 protein. The sample lists more than 900,000 distinct CDR3 sequences, roughly 28% occurring once. These data also formed part of another study, on T cells of mothers and their children.

Source material: blood. These receptor sequences come from a woman aged 40 to 55 in good health.

This clonotype has more than one count but fewer than ten. The genes are TRBV7-2 and TRBJ2-7, with D perhaps assigned TRBD1 or TRBD2 (5 bases each). The CDR3 consists of 15 residues. Germline V lookup: CDR1 SGHTA, CDR2 FQGNSA. V dropped 1 base and J dropped 1 base, with 11 bases sitting between them. CDR3 DNA: TGTGCCAGCAGCTTAGAGCCGGGACCGTCCTACGAGCAGTACTTC. Translated, it gives CASSLEPGPSYEQYF.

This clonotype was detected ten times or more. The chain employs TRBV9 and TRBJ2-1, with 8 positions matching TRBD1. Germline CDR1 is SGDLS and CDR2 is YYNGEE. With V trimmed by 2 bases and J by 5 bases, 6 bases remained unmatched. The CDR3 totals 15 residues. CDR3: CASSVSGQGHNEQFF. CDR3 nucleotide sequence: TGTGCCAGCAGCGTTTCCGGACAGGGACACAATGAGCAGTTCTTC.

This clonotype was seen at least ten times. The chain has TRBV7-3 and TRBJ2-6; TRBD1 aligns across 12 bases. Germline assignment: CDR1 SGHTA and CDR2 FQGTGA. V lost 5 bases and J lost 2; bases outside the gene matches: 4. The CDR3 extends over 17 amino acids. As DNA, the CDR3 is TGTGCCAGCAGCCAGGGGACAGGGGGCGCTGGGGCCAACGTCCTGACTTTC. As protein: CASSQGTGGAGANVLTF.

Turning to this clonotype: At one end the junction does not follow the germline gene, possibly because of a read error. The rearrangement links TRBV27 to TRBJ2-7; 10 bases match TRBD2. The CDR3 has 15 residues. Germline V gene lookup returns CDR1 MNHEY and CDR2 SMNVEV (reference sequence). CDR3 protein: CASSRTTSGAYEQCF. CDR3 sequence (DNA): TGTGCCAGCAGCCGCACCACTAGCGGGGCCTACGAGCAGTGCTTC.

As to this clonotype: This clone may be a read error of a much larger clone one base away. The J gene is TRBJ2-7, the V gene TRBV7-2; 9 nucleotides line up with TRBD2. The DNA matches TRBJ2-1 better at its end, which makes the J call doubtful. Germline lookup yields CDR1 SGHTA and CDR2 FQGNSA. This CDR3 spans 15 amino acids. CDR3 sequence: CASSLGVAGVYEQFF. DNA for the CDR3: TGTGCCAGCAGCTTAGGTGTAGCGGGGGTCTACGAGCAGTTCTTC.

On this clonotype: This may be a read error: a much more frequent sequence differs by one nucleotide. The rearrangement joins TRBV3-1 to TRBJ2-5; a weak D match, TRBD2 (5 bases). CDR1 LGHDT and CDR2 YNNKEL come from the germline V gene (reference sequence). The CDR3 length is 15 residues. In nucleotides, the CDR3 is TGTGCCTGCAGCCCCATGCGGGCGGGTCGAGAGACCCAGTACTTC. It yields the protein CACSPMRAGRETQYF.

This clonotype appeared many times. This chain joins TRBV2 and TRBJ2-3, with D uncertain. In germline, CDR1 is SNHLY, CDR2 FYNNEI. The CDR3 consists of 11 residues. The germline V and J ends were trimmed by 4 bases and 4 bases, with 3 bases remaining between them. The CDR3 coding sequence is TGTGCCAGCAGTGCGGCAGATACGCAGTATTTT. This codes for CASSAADTQYF. Using reference TRBV2 and TRBJ2-3 for the parts outside the CDR3, the full variable domain is EPEVTQTPSHQVTQMGQEVILRCVPISNHLYFYWYRQILGQKVEFLVSFYNNEISEKSEIFDDQFSVERPDGSNFTLKIRSTKLEDSAMYFCASSAADTQYFGPGTRLTVL.

This clonotype was detected a few times. The chain carries TRBV20-1 and TRBJ2-1; a weak D match, TRBD1 (6 bases). Germline loops: CDR1 DFQATT, CDR2 SNEGSKA (reference sequence). There are 12 residues in the CDR3. The V and J ends lost 6 bases and 4 bases respectively, with 10 bases between them. CDR3 amino acids: CSAGQNYNEQFF. DNA for the CDR3: TGCAGTGCCGGACAGAATTACAATGAGCAGTTCTTC.